These 28 T cell receptor beta chains were sequenced from one sample in a study of technical replicates of blood from a handful of donors. Clones were read by immunoSEQ multiplex PCR, and TCRdb kept only the in-frame ones, dropping some. The repertoire holds fewer than 100,000 clones, approximately 97% seen once, with under 0.2% in the top ten. The sample consisted of T cells isolated from PBMCs. These receptors were taken from a human donor in good health.

The chain couples TRBV6-4 to TRBJ1-1; 8 positions match TRBD1. Germline-derived CDR1 and CDR2 are MRHNA and SNTAGT. J was trimmed by 4 bases and V by 0 bases; bases with no gene match: 7. CDR3 length: 16 amino acids. The CDR3 region is CASSDSPGQGTTEAFF. The CDR3 nucleotides read TGTGCCAGCAGTGACTCGCCCGGACAGGGTACCACTGAAGCTTTCTTT.

This clone ranks as medium-sized. This chain joins TRBV4-1 and TRBJ1-5, with 7 nucleotides matching TRBD1. This CDR3 has 17 residues. Germline V gene lookup returns CDR1 MGHRA and CDR2 YSYEKL. Trimming at V came to 0 bases and at J to 0 bases, leaving 5 bases not matched to a gene. The DNA for the CDR3 is TGCGCCAGCAGCCAAGATGGGGACAGCTATAGCAATCAGCCCCAGCATTTT. It specifies CASSQDGDSYSNQPQHF.

The gene calls are TRBV2 and TRBJ2-2; D remains unclear. V shed 4 bases and J shed 6 bases, with 6 bases lying between them. The length of the CDR3 is 12 residues. Germline CDR1 and CDR2: SNHLY and FYNNEI. For the CDR3, the DNA is TGTGCCAGCAGTGTCCATGCCGGGGAGCTGTTTTTT. Translation gives CASSVHAGELFF.

The chain couples TRBV27 to TRBJ2-1, with TRBD1 identical over 11 bases. Germline trimming cut 6 bases from V and 0 bases from J; bases unmatched to any gene: 10. Germline values: CDR1 MNHEY, CDR2 SMNVEV (reference sequence). This CDR3 region has 18 residues. CDR3 sequence (DNA): TGTGCCAGCAGGGGACAGGGGGGAGTTAAAAGCTCCTACAATGAGCAGTTCTTC. Its protein is CASRGQGGVKSSYNEQFF.

V gene TRBV4-1 combines with J gene TRBJ1-1; tentatively, D is TRBD1 (6 bases). Germline CDR1 MGHRA, CDR2 YSYEKL. The CDR3 is made up of 14 amino acids. With 2 bases removed from V and 1 base from J, the gap between germline ends came to 8 bases. CDR3 residues: CASSQRGWNTEAFF. The DNA for the CDR3 is TGCGCCAGCAGCCAAAGGGGGTGGAACACTGAAGCTTTCTTT.

V usage is TRBV11-3 and J usage is TRBJ2-4; D not resolved. The germline V and J ends were trimmed by 1 base and 2 bases, with 9 bases remaining between them. The CDR3 is made up of 15 amino acids. Germline V gene lookup returns CDR1 SGHNT and CDR2 YENEEA. CDR3 bases: TGTGCCAGCAGCTTAGGTGGGCACACCAAAAACATTCAGTACTTC. It codes for CASSLGGHTKNIQYF.

This chain joins TRBV18 and TRBJ2-7, with TRBD1 matching over 8 bases. V shed 2 bases, J shed 5 bases, and the junction held 5 bases outside the gene matches. The CDR3 spans 14 residues. Germline V lookup: CDR1 KGHSH, CDR2 LQKENI. The CDR3 bases are TGTGCCAGCTCACCAAGACAGGGGAGAGACGAGCAGTACTTC. Protein product: CASSPRQGRDEQYF.

The V gene is TRBV7-3, the J gene TRBJ1-1; the D gene is possibly TRBD1 (5 bases). This CDR3 has 15 amino acids. V was cut by 4 bases and J by 0 bases, with 12 bases left in between. Germline V gene lookup returns CDR1 SGHTA and CDR2 FQGTGA. In DNA form, the CDR3 reads TGTGCCAGCAGCTACGGTGGGGGGATGAACACTGAAGCTTTCTTT. Translating gives CASSYGGGMNTEAFF.

In this sample, this clone turned up a few times. The chain combines TRBV5-4 with TRBJ1-1; 8 bases align to TRBD1. The germline V gene has CDR1 SGHNT and CDR2 YYREEE (reference sequence). V was clipped by 4 bases and J by 1 base; unmatched bases: 9. This CDR3 spans 16 amino acids. The CDR3 DNA follows: TGTGCCAGCAGCCCAATACCGGGACAGGAGAACACTGAAGCTTTCTTT. Amino acids: CASSPIPGQENTEAFF. The full variable domain, with the rest looked up from reference TRBV5-4 and TRBJ1-1, is ETGVTQSPTHLIKTRGQQVTLRCSSQSGHNTVSWYQQALGQGPQFIFQYYREEENGRGNFPPRFSGLQFPNYSSELNVNALELDDSALYLCASSPIPGQENTEAFFGQGTRLTVV.

The chain combines TRBV6-1 with TRBJ2-7, with TRBD1 matching over 7 bases. Germline lookup yields CDR1 MNHNS and CDR2 SASEGT. The length of the CDR3 is 14 residues. J was trimmed by 0 bases and V by 2 bases; bases with no gene match: 1. The CDR3 protein is CASSERDSSYEQYF. CDR3 DNA sequence: TGTGCCAGCAGTGAAAGGGACAGCTCCTACGAGCAGTACTTC.

The V and J genes are TRBV7-2 and TRBJ2-7; 7 bases fit TRBD1. J lost 4 bases, V lost 4 bases, and 4 bases had no gene match. Germline V gene data show CDR1 as SGHTA and CDR2 as FQGNSA. This CDR3 comprises 13 residues. The CDR3: CASSSWDSYEQYF. The CDR3 DNA reads as TGTGCCAGCAGCTCGTGGGACAGTTACGAGCAGTACTTC.

This clone was detected only once. This chain joins TRBV6-6 and TRBJ1-2; 10 nucleotides line up with TRBD1. CDR1 MNHNY and CDR2 SVGAGI come from the germline V gene (reference sequence). The CDR3 spans 15 residues. Trimming took 5 bases from V and 8 from J; bases not matched to a gene: 11. The CDR3 DNA is TGTGCCAGCAGTGAGCGACAGGGGGCGGCGGGAGGCTACACCTTC. Translating it yields CASSERQGAAGGYTF.

This chain links TRBV27 with TRBJ2-1; D is perhaps TRBD2 (6 bases). CDR1 and CDR2 (germline): MNHEY, SMNVEV (reference sequence). V was shortened by 6 bases and J by 6 bases, with 15 bases between the two germline ends. The CDR3 loop spans 14 amino acids. The CDR3 sequence: CASSQLGSLNEQFF. The CDR3, as DNA: TGTGCCAGCAGCCAGCTCGGGAGTCTCAATGAGCAGTTCTTC.

Comments on this clone: An end of the junction does not agree with germline; a read error may underlie this. The CDR3 protein is CASSAATGPGAF. The CDR3 bases are TGTGCCAGCAGCGCAGCGACAGGGCCGGGGGCCTTC. This sequence joins TRBV9 and TRBJ1-2; 7 bases agree with TRBD1. CDR3 length equals 12 residues. CDR1 is SGDLS, CDR2 YYNGEE, per germline.

The rearrangement uses TRBV7-8 and TRBJ2-3; TRBD1 is a possible D gene (6 bases). This CDR3 contains 14 residues. V lost 5 bases and J lost 4, with 13 bases in between. Germline V gene lookup returns CDR1 SGHVS and CDR2 FQNEAQ. This CDR3 is CASSLGDTPDTQYF. CDR3 coding DNA: TGTGCCAGCAGCCTAGGGGACACCCCAGATACGCAGTATTTT.

The V and J genes are TRBV5-5 and TRBJ2-1, with D uncertain. The CDR3 spans 15 residues. Trimming shortened V by 0 bases and J by 6 bases, and 13 bases separated the two germline ends. Germline assignment: CDR1 SGHKS and CDR2 YYEKEE (reference sequence). CDR3 amino acids: CASSLDPRLANEQFF. The CDR3 nucleotides are TGTGCCAGCAGCTTGGATCCTAGATTGGCCAATGAGCAGTTCTTC.

The chain recombines TRBV6-1 with TRBJ2-7; D is unresolved. The CDR3 is 15 residues long. Trimming cost V 6 bases and J 0 bases, with 15 bases left between them. Germline CDR1 and CDR2: MNHNS and SASEGT. CDR3 protein: CASRVTTLSSYEQYF. The CDR3 bases are TGTGCCAGCAGGGTAACGACACTTAGCTCCTACGAGCAGTACTTC.

This clone appeared once. The V and J genes are TRBV7-2 and TRBJ2-2; 12 bases match TRBD1. The ends lost 1 base at V and 3 bases at J; junction bases unmatched: 3. Germline V gene sequence: CDR1 SGHTA, CDR2 FQGNSA. The CDR3 runs 17 residues. This chain's CDR3 is CASSLVGQGADTGELFF. The CDR3 DNA follows: TGTGCCAGCAGCTTAGTGGGACAGGGGGCGGACACCGGGGAGCTGTTTTTT.

The V gene is TRBV19, the J gene TRBJ2-7; D is possibly TRBD2 (7 bases). This CDR3 comprises 13 residues. Trimming left V 6 bases short and J 6 bases short, with 15 bases between. Germline V CDR1 and CDR2: LNHDA, SQIVND (reference sequence). The CDR3 region is CASRAGQPSEQYF. For the CDR3, the DNA is TGTGCCAGTAGAGCGGGACAACCTAGCGAGCAGTACTTC.

The chain combines TRBV5-4 with TRBJ1-2, with a tentative D call TRBD1 (6 bases). Germline values: CDR1 SGHNT, CDR2 YYREEE (reference sequence). Trimming pared 0 bases from V and 3 bases from J, leaving 15 bases between. The CDR3 consists of 16 residues. Here the CDR3 DNA reads TGTGCCAGCAGCTTGGAAGTGGGGGCCTGGGACTATGGCTACACCTTC. Translating gives CASSLEVGAWDYGYTF.

The genes are TRBV7-6 and TRBJ2-1; D is undetermined. This CDR3 comprises 12 residues. V was shortened by 5 bases and J by 8 bases, with 10 bases between the two germline ends. In germline, CDR1 is SGHVS, CDR2 FNYEAQ. The CDR3, as DNA: TGTGCCAGCAGCCCCACTCGCTATGAGCAGTTCTTC. Translated: CASSPTRYEQFF.

The chain links TRBV9 to TRBJ2-3, with a possible D match to TRBD1 (6 bases). Germline V gene sequence: CDR1 SGDLS, CDR2 YYNGEE. The CDR3 has 14 residues. With 4 bases removed from V and 0 bases from J, the gap between germline ends came to 9 bases. The CDR3 coding sequence is TGTGCCAGCAGCCGGGACACTAGCACAGATACGCAGTATTTT. This gives the protein CASSRDTSTDTQYF.

This clone was seen a few times. This chain connects TRBV6-6 to TRBJ2-7; 9 bases line up with TRBD1. V lost 1 base to trimming and J lost 7 bases; unmatched junction nucleotides: 8. The germline V gene has CDR1 MNHNY and CDR2 SVGAGI (reference sequence). The length of the CDR3 is 15 residues. For the CDR3, the DNA is TGTGCCAGCAGTTACTTAGCCGGGACAGGGTGGGAGCAGTACTTC. Translated, it gives CASSYLAGTGWEQYF.

The J gene is TRBJ2-3, the V gene TRBV29-1; 8 bases fit TRBD1. The CDR3 length is 16 residues. Germline loops: CDR1 SQVTM, CDR2 ANQGSEA. The trim removed 6 bases at V and 0 bases at J, leaving 11 bases unmatched. This chain's CDR3 is CSVTKTGVTSTDTQYF. As DNA, the CDR3 is TGCAGCGTGACCAAGACAGGGGTAACTAGCACAGATACGCAGTATTTT.

This chain links TRBV7-6 with TRBJ1-2, with D maybe TRBD1 (5 bases). V lost 5 bases to trimming and J lost 6 bases, with 19 bases between them. The CDR3 covers 15 residues. CDR1 is SGHVS, CDR2 FNYEAQ, per germline. For the CDR3, the DNA is TGTGCCAGCAGCCCCCGGACGGGGGATATCCATGGCTACACCTTC. It yields the protein CASSPRTGDIHGYTF.

The V gene is TRBV10-3, the J gene TRBJ1-2, with 8 bases that match TRBD1. V shed 4 bases and J 3 bases; nucleotides not matched to a gene: 1. Germline V gene data show CDR1 as ENHRY and CDR2 as SYGVKD. The CDR3 has 13 amino acids. CDR3 sequence reads: CAISVDRDYGYTF. CDR3 sequence (DNA): TGTGCCATCAGTGTGGACAGGGACTATGGCTACACCTTC.

This clone has just one count. This chain links TRBV6-5 with TRBJ2-7; D gene unclear. V shed 6 bases and J shed 2 bases, with 8 bases lying between them. Germline-derived CDR1 and CDR2 are MNHEY and SVGAGI. This CDR3 comprises 12 residues. In DNA, the CDR3 is TGTGCCAGCAGAACTGCTACCTACGAGCAGTACTTC. It translates to CASRTATYEQYF.

The rearrangement uses TRBV30 and TRBJ2-2, with a tentative D call TRBD1 (6 bases). CDR3 length: 15 amino acids. CDR1 GTSNPN and CDR2 SVGIG come from the germline V gene (reference sequence). Trimming shortened V by 0 bases and J by 7 bases, and 15 bases separated the two germline ends. The CDR3: CAWSVSAGAFGELFF. Here the CDR3 DNA reads TGTGCCTGGAGTGTATCGGCAGGGGCATTCGGGGAGCTGTTTTTT.